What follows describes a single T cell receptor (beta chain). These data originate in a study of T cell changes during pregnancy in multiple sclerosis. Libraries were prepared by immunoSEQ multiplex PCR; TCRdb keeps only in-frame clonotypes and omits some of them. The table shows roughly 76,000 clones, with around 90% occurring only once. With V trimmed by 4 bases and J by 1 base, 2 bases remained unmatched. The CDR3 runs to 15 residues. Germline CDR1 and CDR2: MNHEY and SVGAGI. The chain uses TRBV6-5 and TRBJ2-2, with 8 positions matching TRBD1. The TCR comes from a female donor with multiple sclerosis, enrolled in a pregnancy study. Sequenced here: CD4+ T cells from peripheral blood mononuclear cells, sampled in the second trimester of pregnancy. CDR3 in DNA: TGTGCCAGCAGTTCCGGACAGGGGAACACCGGGGAGCTGTTTTTT. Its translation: CASSSGQGNTGELFF.